This is a list of T cell receptor beta chains from one sample in a study of cytomegalovirus exposure and HLA in healthy donors. Profiled with immunoSEQ multiplex PCR; TCRdb holds only in-frame clones, not every one. The sample yields approximately 180,000 clones, roughly 81% seen once. The sequenced material came from PBMCs. The receptors derive from a girl between 5 and 17 years old in good health and CMV-seropositive. CDR3s include the opening cysteine and the closing phenylalanine or tryptophan. A D gene is named only where the DNA matches it firmly. Only part of the rows carry a size: once, few, many, or a class if the clone is expanded.

TRBV5-1	TRBD2	TRBJ2-5	-	TGCGCCAGCAGCAGCACCGGGACTAGCTGGAGGCGCCAAGAGACCCAGTACTTC	CASSSTGTSWRRQETQYF
TRBV28	TRBD1	TRBJ1-2	-	TGTGCCAGCAGTTTATGGGGACAGTCGGGCTACACCTTC	CASSLWGQSGYTF
TRBV6-5	TRBD1	TRBJ1-1	few	TGTGCCAGCAGTTATGGGGGACAGATGAACACTGAAGCTTTCTTT	CASSYGGQMNTEAFF
TRBV2	-	TRBJ2-5	-	TGTGCCAGCAGTGCTTTGGAGACCCAGTACTTC	CASSALETQYF
TRBV10-2	-	TRBJ1-5	-	TGCGCCAGCAGGCAGGGGAGTCGTGAGCCCCAGCATTTT	CASRQGSREPQHF
TRBV18	TRBD1	TRBJ1-2	-	TGTGCCAGCTCACCTCTGAAAGATGCCGGGACAGGGAGAAATGGCTACACCTTC	CASSPLKDAGTGRNGYTF
TRBV6-1	-	TRBJ2-1	-	TGTGCCAGCAGTTCATACGACAGCTACAATGAGCAGTTCTTC	CASSSYDSYNEQFF
TRBV19	TRBD1	TRBJ1-6	-	TGTGCCAGTAGCCGGGACAGGGAAAATTCACCCCTCCACTTT	CASSRDRENSPLHF
TRBV5-5	TRBD1	TRBJ1-6	-	TGTGCCAGCAGCCTGGGACAGTGGGCCTATAATTCACCCCTCCACTTT	CASSLGQWAYNSPLHF
TRBV7-9	-	TRBJ2-1	-	TGTGCCAGCAGCTTAACAGGGGAGGTTTACAATGAGCAGTTCTTC	CASSLTGEVYNEQFF
TRBV5-1	-	TRBJ2-7	-	TGCGCCAGCAGCTCCCTCGACAGGCTAGCCTACGAGCAGTACTTC	CASSSLDRLAYEQYF
TRBV7-2	TRBD1	TRBJ1-5	-	TGTGCCAGCAGCCTCCGACAGGGCGAGCAGCCCCAGCATTTT	CASSLRQGEQPQHF